This is a list of T cell receptor beta chains from one sample in a study of blood T cells in healthy people across ages. From the 5' RACE reads, TCRdb called clonotypes with MiXCR, one entry per CDR3 protein. The sample gives around 1,000,000 distinct CDR3 sequences, 20% to 25% of which show up once; around 0.7% is in the top ten. These data also featured in a second study, about T cells of mothers and their children.

The sample taken for sequencing was blood. These receptors all stem from a girl aged 2 to 10 in good health. CDR3s include the opening cysteine and the closing phenylalanine or tryptophan. The order of the fields is J gene, V gene, CDR3 protein.

TRBJ2-5	TRBV24-1	CATSAERGSQYF
-	TRBV18	CASSPEDLSVYEQYF
TRBJ2-5	TRBV29-1	CSVESIGTSGILGETQYF
TRBJ2-1	TRBV29-1	CSGAVRLAYNEQFF
TRBJ1-1	TRBV11-3	CASSLDSAAEAFF
TRBJ1-2	TRBV20-1	CSAHQVHGYTF
TRBJ2-3	TRBV7-9	CASSLGYSPTDTQYF
TRBJ2-1	TRBV28	CASSPIRERVEQFF
-	TRBV7-9	CASSTLPPGEQFF
TRBJ1-2	TRBV29-1	CSAGPYKNYGYTF
TRBJ2-5	TRBV7-9	CASSPGWGETQYF
TRBJ2-6	TRBV7-3	CASSQSWPPVEGANVLTF
TRBJ1-5	TRBV19	CASSYGQGRQPQHF
TRBJ1-4	TRBV7-2	CASSLPQGREKLFF
TRBJ2-4	TRBV3-1	CASSRQMAKNIQYF
TRBJ2-1	TRBV7-2	CASSLGGASYNEQFF
TRBJ1-5	TRBV6-5	CASSLSGSIAGGYQPQHF